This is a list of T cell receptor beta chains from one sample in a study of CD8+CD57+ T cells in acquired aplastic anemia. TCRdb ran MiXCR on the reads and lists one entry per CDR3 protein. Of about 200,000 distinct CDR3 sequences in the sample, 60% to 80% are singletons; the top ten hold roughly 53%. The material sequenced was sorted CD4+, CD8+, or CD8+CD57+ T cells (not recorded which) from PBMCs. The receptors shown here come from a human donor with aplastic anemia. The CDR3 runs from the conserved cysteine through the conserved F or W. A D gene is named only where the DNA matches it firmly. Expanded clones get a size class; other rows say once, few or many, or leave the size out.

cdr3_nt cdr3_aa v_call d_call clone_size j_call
TGTGCCAGCAGCGATAATTACGGGACTAACCAAGAGACCCAGTACTTC CASSDNYGTNQETQYF TRBV7-6 TRBD2 NA TRBJ2-5
TGCAGTGCCCCTGTGGGACTAGCGGCGAATAAAGAGACCCAGTACTTC CSAPVGLAANKETQYF TRBV20-1 TRBD2 once TRBJ2-5
TGTGCCAGCAGTGTTCCAGGAGCGTACAATGAGCAGTTCTTC CASSVPGAYNEQFF TRBV25-1 NA many TRBJ2-1
TGTGCCAGTAGTATCGAAGGTGGGAGGGCCTACGAGCAGTACTTC CASSIEGGRAYEQYF TRBV19 TRBD2 NA TRBJ2-7
TGTGCCAGCAGCGTAGTGGCCCAGCCCTCCTACAATGAGCAGTTCTTC CASSVVAQPSYNEQFF TRBV9 NA NA TRBJ2-1
TGTGCCACCAGCAGAGATCGCGGGGAGGCGTATGGCTACACCTTC CATSRDRGEAYGYTF TRBV15 NA NA TRBJ1-2
TGTGCCACCAGCAGAGATCGCGTCAGCTCCTCCACTGAAGCTTTCTTT CATSRDRVSSSTEAFF TRBV15 NA few TRBJ1-1
TGTGCCACCAGTGATGGACAGGGGGATTCGCCCCAGCATTTT CATSDGQGDSPQHF TRBV24-1 TRBD1 NA TRBJ1-5
TGTGCCAGCAGCCGGGACAGGAACACTGAAGCTTTCTTT CASSRDRNTEAFF TRBV7-3 TRBD1 many TRBJ1-1
TGTGCCAGTAGGAGACAGGGAGGGCCGTATGGCTACACCTTC CASRRQGGPYGYTF TRBV19 TRBD1 NA TRBJ1-2
TGCAGTGCTAGAGGTCCGACAGGGGGAGGTTCACCCCTCCACTTT CSARGPTGGGSPLHF TRBV20-1 TRBD1 NA TRBJ1-6
TGCGCCAGCAGCTTCCTAGCGGGAGGGAATACCGGGGAGCTGTTTTTT CASSFLAGGNTGELFF TRBV5-1 TRBD2 once TRBJ2-2
TGTGCCAGTAGTCACCTGACCTCTGGAAACACCATATATTTT CASSHLTSGNTIYF TRBV19 NA NA TRBJ1-3
TGTGCCAGCAGCTTGATAAACACAGATACGCAGTATTTT CASSLINTDTQYF TRBV5-6 NA many TRBJ2-3
TGTGCCAGCAGGATAAACAGCGACTCGGGCGGCTACACCTTC CASRINSDSGGYTF TRBV12-3/TRBV12-4 NA many TRBJ1-2
TGTGCCAGCAGCTGGGGACTCAGCACAGATACGCAGTATTTT CASSWGLSTDTQYF TRBV7-2 NA NA TRBJ2-3
TGTGCCAGCAGCCCCCGGACGGACCACGAGCAGTACTTC CASSPRTDHEQYF TRBV12-3/TRBV12-4 NA many TRBJ2-7
TGTGCCAGCAGTTTACTAGCAGTTGAGCAGTTCTTC CASSLLAVEQFF TRBV12-3/TRBV12-4 NA NA TRBJ2-1
TGCAGCGCAGCGCGGGACCCAGAGGAGCAGTACTTC CSAARDPEEQYF TRBV29-1 NA NA TRBJ2-7
TGTGCCAGCAGTGACTCACTCTCCTACAATGAGCAGTTCTTC CASSDSLSYNEQFF TRBV6-4 NA NA TRBJ2-1
TGTGCCACCAGTGGGGGGGGGAATGAAGAACTGTTTTTT CATSGGGNEELFF TRBV24-1 NA NA TRBJ1-4
TGTGCCACCAGTGATTCCACAGGAGTAGTAAATCAGCCCCAGCATTTT CATSDSTGVVNQPQHF TRBV24-1 NA many TRBJ1-5
TGCAGTGCTACAAGGACAGGGACCTACGAGCATTTT CSATRTGTYEHF TRBV20-1 TRBD1 NA TRBJ1-5
TGCAGTGCTAGTGTACTAGCGGGAGGGCACGAGCAGTACTTC CSASVLAGGHEQYF TRBV20-1 TRBD2 NA TRBJ2-7
TGTGCCAGCAGCCCACAAGGGACAGGGCAAGAGACCCAGTACTTC CASSPQGTGQETQYF TRBV7-9 TRBD1 NA TRBJ2-5
TGTGCCAGCAGCCATGGACAGGGGTCGGGCGGCTACACCTTC CASSHGQGSGGYTF TRBV7-6 TRBD1 NA TRBJ1-2
TGTGCCAGCACCCTGGGACAGACATACAATGAGCAGTTCTTC CASTLGQTYNEQFF TRBV2 TRBD1 NA TRBJ2-1
TGTGCCATCAGTGAGTCCGGATTCTATGAGCAGTTCTTC CAISESGFYEQFF TRBV10-3 NA NA TRBJ2-1
TGTGCCAGTAACACAGGGGGTTCTCGCTGCACCTTC CASNTGGSRCTF TRBV19 TRBD1 once TRBJ1-2
TGTGCCAGCACCGAGATTTCAGGCTCCTACGAGCAGTACTTC CASTEISGSYEQYF TRBV2 NA few TRBJ2-7
TGTGCCAGCAGCCCACAGGGGACTACTTATCAGCCCCAGCATTTT CASSPQGTTYQPQHF TRBV2 TRBD1 NA TRBJ1-5
TGTGCCAGCCTACAGGGGGCAAGTTACGAGCAGTACTTC CASLQGASYEQYF TRBV5-6 TRBD1 many TRBJ2-7